This T cell receptor beta chain originates from a study of blood T cell repertoires in COVID-19 (dated by TCRdb to about 2020). For the wider study: Collaborator samples came from the United States, Italy and Spain and covered acute and convalescent phases of COVID-19. The prospective study material was composed of cDNA or gDNA derived from T cells, B-cell-depleted T cells, or PBMCs. Subjects who had been exposed to COVID-19, were actively infected with it, or had recovered from it provided the deeply sampled blood TCRbeta repertoires that made up the dataset. The repertoires were released in a freely available public database meant as a resource for research on the immune response to SARS-CoV-2. The samples were drawn from two sources: the first 160 participants of the ongoing ImmuneRACE study, and over 1,000 subjects contributed by 6 global collaborators. A de-identified subject ID, COVID-19 status, age in years and sex were almost always included in the sample metadata. HLA class I and class II types, where available, came from metadata supplied by the sample provider rather than from assay-based typing. Here is what the overall study found, with its caveats: The quantity of clinical and demographic metadata differed by source and by participant and was supplied without curation.

Inclusive of the bounding cysteine and phenylalanine, the CDR3 is 14 residues long. The DNA shown is the 42-base CDR3, in frame from base 1. CDR1 and CDR2 (LNHDA, SQIVND) derive from the germline V gene (reference sequence). V and J lose 2 bases and 5 bases, and a span of 13 bases separates them. On this clone: Its antigen specificity is not known. Base qualities are not at hand, and no much larger clone is one base apart.

Participants in the prospective study were enrolled through a virtual design, were aged 18 to 89 years, and lived in some 24 United States geographic areas. To assign participants to cohorts, the prospective study relied on clinical history that participants themselves reported in a screening survey and a study questionnaire. Recovered participants in ImmuneRACE Cohort 3 were defined by two consecutive negative NP/OP PCR tests, clearance by a healthcare professional, or resolution of symptoms. In the prospective study, whole blood, serum and a nasopharyngeal or oropharyngeal swab were collected from each participant by mobile phlebotomists. Additional blood draws and questionnaires over an approximately two-month period could optionally be provided by prospective study participants. Prospective study blood samples were shipped either frozen or at room temperature before DNA extraction. The immunoSEQ Assay, a bias-controlled multiplex PCR, was used to amplify TCRbeta CDR3 regions from genomic DNA. The study's own analysis went as follows. The number of nucleated cells in each sample was estimated by amplification of reference gene primers within the assay. Sequence reads were collapsed and filtered to measure the absolute abundance of every unique TCRbeta CDR3 rearrangement. For each sample, productive Simpson clonality was calculated by taking the square root of Simpson's diversity index across productive rearrangements. The table comes from immuneACCESS by way of TCRdb, which keeps in-frame sequences with V and J called. Part of the clones is missing from these tables; in studies checked, under half for an unresolved V gene and the rest for unknown reasons. V, J and clone size were drawn from that table, and D and trimming were deduced from the DNA. The sample table lists hundreds of thousands of clones, under 90% of them with a count of one. The top ten hold less than 2% of the sample.

The sample comprised PBMCs or T cells enriched from blood (not recorded which). This clonotype originated in a man in his forties or fifties who had recovered from COVID-19. The rearranged segments are TRBV19 and TRBJ2-7; the D region possibly corresponds to TRBD1 (5 bases align). The bases are TGTGCCAGTAGTATACTTCGACAGTCTCACGAGCAGTACTTC. Translation gives CASSILRQSHEQYF.